This T cell receptor beta chain was retrieved from a study of shared clonotypes between healthy human individuals. General observations from the study: Clonotype sharing across several donors was observed for around 5% of naive CD4 clonotypes. Clonotypes not shared had lower generation probabilities than those common to all four donors.

CDR3 length: 15 residues. The V segment lost 5 bases and the J segment 6 bases; nucleotides outside the gene matches: 12. Per the germline V gene, CDR1 is SGHAT and CDR2 is FQNNGV. Every contributor of samples was a Caucasian grown-up residing in Nashville, Tennessee. Each cell subset's genomic DNA was divided evenly among several immunoSEQ plates. Some clones are missing from TCRdb's copy, which holds only in-frame ones; the method was immunoSEQ multiplex PCR. The repertoire consists of 2,500,000 or so clones, with approximately 94% occurring once and the leading ten covering 0.11% to 0.15%. Worth noting for this clone: Its antigen remains unidentified.

J is TRBJ2-5 and V is TRBV11-2; 7 bases agree with TRBD2. The clonotype originates from a man aged 18 to 30 in good health. Sequencing was performed on naive CD4+ T cells sorted from blood. Subset specified: CD45RA+ positively selected. The CDR3 DNA follows: TGTGCCAGCAGCCAACCGGGGGGAGTCGGACAGACCCAGTACTTC. Protein: CASSQPGGVGQTQYF.